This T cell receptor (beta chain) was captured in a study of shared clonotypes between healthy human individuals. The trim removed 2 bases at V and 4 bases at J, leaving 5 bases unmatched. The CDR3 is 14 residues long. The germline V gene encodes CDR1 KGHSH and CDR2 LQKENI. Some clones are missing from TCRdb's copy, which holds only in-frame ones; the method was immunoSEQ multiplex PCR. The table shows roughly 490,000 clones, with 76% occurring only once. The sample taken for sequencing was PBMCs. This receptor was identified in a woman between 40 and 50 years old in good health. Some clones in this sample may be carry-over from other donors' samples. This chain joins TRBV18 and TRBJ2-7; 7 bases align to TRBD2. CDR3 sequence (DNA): TGTGCCAGCTCACCAGCGGGAGCTGCGTACGAGCAGTACTTC. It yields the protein CASSPAGAAYEQYF.